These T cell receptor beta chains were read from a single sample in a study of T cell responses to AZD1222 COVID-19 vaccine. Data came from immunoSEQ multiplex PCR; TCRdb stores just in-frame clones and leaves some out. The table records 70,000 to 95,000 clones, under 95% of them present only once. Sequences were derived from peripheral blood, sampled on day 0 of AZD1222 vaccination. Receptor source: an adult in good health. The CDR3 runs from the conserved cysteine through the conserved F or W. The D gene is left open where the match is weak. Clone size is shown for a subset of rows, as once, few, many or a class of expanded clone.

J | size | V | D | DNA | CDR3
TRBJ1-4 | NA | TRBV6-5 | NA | TGTGCCAGCAGTTTCTCGGGAGGGACTAATGAAAAACTGTTTTTT | CASSFSGGTNEKLFF
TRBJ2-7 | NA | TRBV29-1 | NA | TGCAGCGTTGAAGGTGGGGAGCCCTACGAGCAGTACTTC | CSVEGGEPYEQYF
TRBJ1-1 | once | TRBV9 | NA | TGTGCCAGCAGCCATCTTGGACCGGAGACTGAAGCTTTCTTT | CASSHLGPETEAFF
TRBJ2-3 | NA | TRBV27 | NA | TGTGCCAGCAGGATCGGGACGACTAGCACAGATACGCAGTATTTT | CASRIGTTSTDTQYF
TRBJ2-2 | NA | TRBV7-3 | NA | TGTGCCAGCAGCTTTACGACAGGAACGACCACCGGGGAGCTGTTTTTT | CASSFTTGTTTGELFF
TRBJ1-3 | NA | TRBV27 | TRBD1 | TGTGCCAGCAGGCCGGGACAGGGAAACACCATATATTTT | CASRPGQGNTIYF
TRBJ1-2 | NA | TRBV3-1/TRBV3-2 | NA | TGTGCCAGCAGCCAAGTCGATACAGGAAGGGGGGGCTACACCTTC | CASSQVDTGRGGYTF
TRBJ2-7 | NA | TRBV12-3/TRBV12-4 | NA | TGTGCCAGCTCAAAGACAGACTACGAGCAGTACTTC | CASSKTDYEQYF
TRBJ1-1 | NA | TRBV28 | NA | TGTGCCAGCAGTCAGGCAGATTCTCTTGAGATGAACACTGAAGCTTTCTTT | CASSQADSLEMNTEAFF
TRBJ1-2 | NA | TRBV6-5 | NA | TGTGCCAGCAGTTACGTGGGAGCTAACTATGGCTACACCTTC | CASSYVGANYGYTF
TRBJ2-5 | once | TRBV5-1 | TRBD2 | TGCGCCAGCAGCGGATCCGGGACTACCGGAGCCCAGTACTTC | CASSGSGTTGAQYF
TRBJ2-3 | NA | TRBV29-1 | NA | TGCAGCGAGAAAGAACTAGCTTCGAGTGTGACAGATACGCAGTATTTT | CSEKELASSVTDTQYF
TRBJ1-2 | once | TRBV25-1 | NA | TGTGCCAGCAGTGCGTCAGCTTCAAACTATGGCTACACCTTC | CASSASASNYGYTF
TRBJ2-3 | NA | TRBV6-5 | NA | TGTGCCAGCAGCCGTGGGATAGATACGCAGTATTTT | CASSRGIDTQYF
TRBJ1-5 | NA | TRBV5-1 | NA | TGCGCCAGCAGTCAGGACGGAGTAAGCAATCAGCCCCAGCATTTT | CASSQDGVSNQPQHF
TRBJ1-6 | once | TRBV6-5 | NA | TGTGCCAGCGGGGGGCGGTCGGATTCACCCCTCCACTTT | CASGGRSDSPLHF
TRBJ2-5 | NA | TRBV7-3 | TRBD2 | TGTGCCAGCAGCCCCGGACGGACTAGTCGAGAGACCCAGTACTTC | CASSPGRTSRETQYF
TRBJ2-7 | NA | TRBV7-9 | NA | TGTGCCAGCAGCTCGGGACGCCCGAACGACGAGCAGTACTTC | CASSSGRPNDEQYF
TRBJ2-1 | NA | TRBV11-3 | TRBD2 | TGTGCCAGCAGCACCCTAGCGGGGGAAACCTACAATGAGCAGTTCTTC | CASSTLAGETYNEQFF
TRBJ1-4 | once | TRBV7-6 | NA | TGTGCCAGCAGTCCTCAACCTGCAACTAATGAAAAACTGTTTTTT | CASSPQPATNEKLFF
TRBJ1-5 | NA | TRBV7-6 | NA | TGTGCCAGCAGCTTAGAAGCTGAGGGATCGCAGCCCCAGCATTTT | CASSLEAEGSQPQHF
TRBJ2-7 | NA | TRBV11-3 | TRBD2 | TGTGCCAGCAGCTTAAGGAGCGGGAGCGACAACGAGCAGTACTTC | CASSLRSGSDNEQYF
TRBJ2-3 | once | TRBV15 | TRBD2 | TGTGCCACCCTCGGGGGGACGACTAGCGGGCTGCCAGATACGCAGTATTTT | CATLGGTTSGLPDTQYF
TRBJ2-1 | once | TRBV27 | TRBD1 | TGTGCCAGCAGCCAACAGGGGTCCGAGCAGTTCTTC | CASSQQGSEQFF
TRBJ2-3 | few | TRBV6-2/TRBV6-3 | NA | TGTGCCAGCAGTAGAGATTCAGATACGCAGTATTTT | CASSRDSDTQYF
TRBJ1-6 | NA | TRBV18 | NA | TGTGCCAGCTCACCTGCAGGTTACGATAATTCACCCCTCCACTTT | CASSPAGYDNSPLHF
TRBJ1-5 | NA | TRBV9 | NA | TGTGCCAGCAGCCGGGACGGGATGAATCAGCCCCAGCATTTT | CASSRDGMNQPQHF
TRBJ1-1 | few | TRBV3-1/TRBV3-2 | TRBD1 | TGTGCCAGCAGCCACGGGACAGGCCGAATGAACACTGAAGCTTTCTTT | CASSHGTGRMNTEAFF
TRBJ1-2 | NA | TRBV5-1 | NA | TGCGCCAGCAGCAAGGACGGCGGCTGGTATGGCTACACCTTC | CASSKDGGWYGYTF
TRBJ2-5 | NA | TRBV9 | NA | TGTGCCAGCAGCGTAGAGTCGAACCAAGAGACCCAGTACTTC | CASSVESNQETQYF
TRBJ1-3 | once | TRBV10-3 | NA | TGTGCCATCAGTATATCAGGGAGTATGAACACCATATATTTT | CAISISGSMNTIYF
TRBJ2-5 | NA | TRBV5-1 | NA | TGCGCCAGCAGCTTGGAAGCGACCCAAGAGACCCAGTACTTC | CASSLEATQETQYF
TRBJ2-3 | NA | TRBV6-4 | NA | TGTGCCAGCAGTGACCTGAGCACAGATACGCAGTATTTT | CASSDLSTDTQYF
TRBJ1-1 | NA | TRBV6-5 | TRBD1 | TGTGCCAGCAGTCAAACATGGACAGGGGAAGCTTTCTTT | CASSQTWTGEAFF
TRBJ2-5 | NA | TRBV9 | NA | TGTGCCAGCAGCGTAGAGGGGGGAATTCTAGGGACCCAGTACTTC | CASSVEGGILGTQYF
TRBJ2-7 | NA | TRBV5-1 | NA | TGCGCCAGCAGCTTAGCTGGGACCTCCTACGAGCAGTACTTC | CASSLAGTSYEQYF
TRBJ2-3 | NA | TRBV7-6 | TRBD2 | TGTGCCAGCAGCCTAGCGGGAGGGCCTTCGGGGGATACGCAGTATTTT | CASSLAGGPSGDTQYF
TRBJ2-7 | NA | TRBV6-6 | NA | TGTGCCAGCAGTTACGGGCCGTACGAGCAGTACTTC | CASSYGPYEQYF
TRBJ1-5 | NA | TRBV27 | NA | TGTGCCAGCAGCCTCGGGGACAGCAATCAGCCCCAGCATTTT | CASSLGDSNQPQHF
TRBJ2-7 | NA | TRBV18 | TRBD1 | TGTGCCAGCTCACCGGGGACAGGTAACGAGCAGTACTTC | CASSPGTGNEQYF
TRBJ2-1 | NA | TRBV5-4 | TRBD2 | TGTGCCAGCAGCTTGCCGACTAGCGGGGGCCGCAATGAGCAGTTCTTC | CASSLPTSGGRNEQFF
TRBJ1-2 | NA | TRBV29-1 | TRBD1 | TGCAGCGTTGAAGTTCAAGACAGGGTCTATGGCTACACCTTC | CSVEVQDRVYGYTF
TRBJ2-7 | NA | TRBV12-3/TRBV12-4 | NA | TGTGCCAGCAGTTCCAGCTACGAGCAGTACTTC | CASSSSYEQYF
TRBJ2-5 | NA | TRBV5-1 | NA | TGCGCCAGCAGCTTGGGCTTGGGCGAGACCCAGTACTTC | CASSLGLGETQYF
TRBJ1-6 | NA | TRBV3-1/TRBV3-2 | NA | TGTGCCAGCAGCCAAGGGAATAGTGCAAGGACCCTCCACTTT | CASSQGNSARTLHF
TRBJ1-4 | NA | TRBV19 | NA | TGTGCCAGTACCGCCCATGCAACTAATGAAAAACTGTTTTTT | CASTAHATNEKLFF
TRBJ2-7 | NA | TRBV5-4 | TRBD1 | TGTGCCAGCAGTCGCGCCGGGACAGGGGCCTACGAGCAGTACTTC | CASSRAGTGAYEQYF
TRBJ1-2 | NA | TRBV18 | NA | TGTGCCAGCTCACGGGACTATGGCTACACCTTC | CASSRDYGYTF
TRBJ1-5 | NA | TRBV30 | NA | TGTGCCTGGAGCGGGACGCGGCTGCCCAATCAGCCCCAGCATTTT | CAWSGTRLPNQPQHF
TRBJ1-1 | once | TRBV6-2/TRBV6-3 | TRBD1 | TGTGCCAGCAGTTACCCGCGGACAGGGGTGAGGGACACTGAAGCTTTCTTT | CASSYPRTGVRDTEAFF
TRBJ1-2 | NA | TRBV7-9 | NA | TGTGCCAGCAGCTTAAGGCAGCTGGCCCTTAACTATGGCTACACCTTC | CASSLRQLALNYGYTF
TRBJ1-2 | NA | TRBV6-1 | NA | TGTGCCAGCAGTGAAGGGGGGGGGAGCTATGGCTACACCTTC | CASSEGGGSYGYTF
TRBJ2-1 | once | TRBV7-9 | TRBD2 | TGTGCCAGCAGCGACTTCGGGGGGGCCTACAATGAGCAGTTCTTC | CASSDFGGAYNEQFF
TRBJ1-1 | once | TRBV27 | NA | TGTGCCAGCAGTGAACAGGAAAGCGCCACTGAAGCTTTCTTT | CASSEQESATEAFF
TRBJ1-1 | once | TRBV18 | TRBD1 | TGTGCCAGCTCACCACGCAGGGGGGACACTGAAGCTTTCTTT | CASSPRRGDTEAFF
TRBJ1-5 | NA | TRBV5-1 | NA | TGCGCCAGCAGCTTGAATCAATGGGACCGAGCTTATAGCAATCAGCCCCAGCATTTT | CASSLNQWDRAYSNQPQHF
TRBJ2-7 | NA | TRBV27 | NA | TGTGCCAGCAGTCCGGACGGTGCCTACGAGCAGTACTTC | CASSPDGAYEQYF